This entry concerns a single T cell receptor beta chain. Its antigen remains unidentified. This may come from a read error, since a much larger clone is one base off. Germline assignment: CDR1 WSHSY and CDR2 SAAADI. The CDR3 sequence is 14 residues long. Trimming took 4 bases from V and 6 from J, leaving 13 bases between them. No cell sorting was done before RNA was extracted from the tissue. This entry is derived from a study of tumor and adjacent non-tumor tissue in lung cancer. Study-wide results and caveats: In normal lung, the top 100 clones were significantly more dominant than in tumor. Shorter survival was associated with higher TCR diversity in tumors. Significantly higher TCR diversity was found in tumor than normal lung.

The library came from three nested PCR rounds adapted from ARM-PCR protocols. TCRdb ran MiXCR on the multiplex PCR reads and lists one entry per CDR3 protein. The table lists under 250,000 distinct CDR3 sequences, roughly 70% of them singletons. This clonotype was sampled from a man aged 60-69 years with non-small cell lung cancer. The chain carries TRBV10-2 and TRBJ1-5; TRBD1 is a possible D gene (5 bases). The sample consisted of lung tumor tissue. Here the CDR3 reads CASSVSGGLQPQHF. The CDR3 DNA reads TGCGCCAGCAGTGTGTCTGGGGGTCTTCAGCCCCAGCATTTT.